Listed here are 2 T cell receptor beta chains from one sample, sequenced in a study of T cells in Graves' hyperthyroidism and ophthalmopathy. Amplified TCR beta CDR3 regions derived from RNA transcripts. The HTBI primer set was used in a first-round RT-PCR of the TCR CDR3. TCRdb independently ran MiXCR on the multiplex PCR reads; one entry per CDR3 protein. There are roughly 580,000 distinct CDR3 sequences in the sample; about 45% occur only once, and approximately 8.2% lies in the top ten. The sample was peripheral blood or thyroid tissue (not recorded which). These receptor sequences come from a woman in her late teens or twenties with Graves' hyperthyroidism.

Of note for this clonotype: One base away lies a much larger clone, so this may be a sequencing read error. This sequence joins TRBV7-9 and TRBJ2-7; tentative D call: TRBD1 (6 bases). CDR3 length: 14 residues. With 5 bases removed from V and 0 bases from J, the gap between germline ends came to 11 bases. CDR1 is SEHNR and CDR2 is FQNEAQ in the germline V gene (reference sequence). The CDR3 is CASSARDNSYEQYF. CDR3 DNA: TGTGCCAGCAGCGCCCGGGACAACTCCTACGAGCAGTACTTC.

A few counts support this clonotype. The V call is TRBV12-3 or TRBV12-4, the J call TRBJ1-1; 7 bases are shared with TRBD1. The CDR3 has 14 amino acids. The trim removed 6 bases at V and 3 bases at J, leaving 7 bases unmatched. CDR3 loop: CASSSLTGYTEAFF. CDR3 in DNA: TGTGCCAGCAGCTCCCTGACAGGGTACACTGAAGCTTTCTTT.